This T cell receptor beta chain was captured by sequencing in a study of T cell responses to AZD1222 COVID-19 vaccine. Study-wide results and caveats: Scientists sampled the repertoires only once the peak T cell response had passed.

Libraries were prepared by immunoSEQ multiplex PCR; TCRdb keeps only in-frame clonotypes and omits some of them. The sample has 150,000 or so clones, approximately 88% seen once; the top ten hold approximately 3%. With respect to this clone: Its antigen is not identified.

This CDR3 spans 16 amino acids. CDR1 is MNHEY and CDR2 is SVGEGT in the germline V gene. The V and J ends lost 2 bases and 6 bases, in that order; junction bases with no gene match: 7. This chain uses TRBV6-2 or TRBV6-3 with TRBJ2-2; TRBD2 matches at 9 bases. The sequence derives from an adult in good health. Source: peripheral blood, taken on day 0 of AZD1222 vaccination. CDR3 in DNA: TGTGCCAGCAGTTACGCTGCGGGGGGGCCAGCCGGGGAGCTGTTTTTT. Translating gives CASSYAAGGPAGELFF.